This passage covers 21 T cell receptor beta chains from one sample sequenced in a study of blood T cell repertoires in COVID-19. The table came from immunoSEQ multiplex PCR; TCRdb's copy has only in-frame clones and leaves some out. The sample lists 220,000 or so clones, approximately 86% seen once, with less than 4% in the top ten. Specimen: peripheral blood. All receptors derive from a woman of 80 years or more with acute or convalescent COVID-19.

This clone showed up just once. The chain employs TRBV19 and TRBJ1-1; the match to TRBD1 covers 7 bases. Germline loops: CDR1 LNHDA, CDR2 SQIVND (reference sequence). The CDR3 is 13 residues long. V lost 4 bases, J lost 4 bases, and 3 bases stayed unmatched. CDR3 nucleotide sequence: TGTGCCAGTAGTACCAGGGGGTTCACTGAAGCTTTCTTT. It specifies CASSTRGFTEAFF.

This chain joins TRBV29-1 and TRBJ2-3; D is unclear. The CDR3 is 11 residues long. Germline V gene lookup returns CDR1 SQVTM and CDR2 ANQGSEA. Trimming pared 2 bases from V and 6 bases from J, leaving 6 bases between. CDR3 DNA sequence: TGCAGCGTTGAACCCGGGGATACGCAGTATTTT. Protein: CSVEPGDTQYF.

The chain has TRBV4-3 and TRBJ2-1, with 12 bases identical to TRBD2. Per germline, CDR1 LGHNA and CDR2 YSLEER. The CDR3 sequence is 16 residues long. The V and J ends lost 0 bases and 9 bases, in that order; junction bases with no gene match: 6. CDR3 nucleotide sequence: TGCGCCAGCAGCCAAGAATTCGCTAGCGGGGGGGCTGAGCAGTTCTTC. Protein sequence: CASSQEFASGGAEQFF.

The chain recombines TRBV6-2 or TRBV6-3 with TRBJ1-1; D call uncertain. The V end was cut by 4 bases, the J end by 5 bases, with 5 bases between. The CDR3 runs to 11 residues. Germline values: CDR1 MNHEY, CDR2 SVGEGT. The CDR3 nucleotides are TGTGCCAGCAGTTGGAGGACTGAAGCTTTCTTT. Translating it yields CASSWRTEAFF.

This clone has a single count. The chain joins TRBV2 to TRBJ1-4; the D gene is possibly TRBD1 (6 bases). Between the trimmed V and J ends, which lost 9 bases and 14 bases, there was a span of 22 bases. CDR1 SNHLY and CDR2 FYNNEI come from the germline V gene. The CDR3 has 13 residues. CDR3 loop: CASSQTGQNVLFF. CDR3 sequence (DNA): TGTGCCAGTTCGCAAACCGGACAGAACGTGCTGTTTTTT.

The chain carries TRBV7-2 and TRBJ2-3, with 10 bases lining up with TRBD2. CDR1 is SGHTA, CDR2 FQGNSA, per germline. Trimming removed 1 base from V and 6 bases from J; junction bases left unmatched: 7. The CDR3 runs 16 residues. The CDR3, as DNA: TGTGCCAGCAGCTTAGGACTAGCGGGTGCCTCGGATACGCAGTATTTT. Translation gives CASSLGLAGASDTQYF. Filled out from reference TRBV7-2 and TRBJ2-3, the complete variable domain reads GAGVSQSPSNKVTEKGKDVELRCDPISGHTALYWYRQSLGQGLEFLIYFQGNSAPDKSGLPSDRFSAERTGGSVSTLTIQRTQQEDSAVYLCASSLGLAGASDTQYFGPGTRLTVL.

The chain is built from TRBV7-3 and TRBJ1-1; 8 bases align to TRBD1. The V and J ends lost 5 bases and 0 bases, in that order; junction bases with no gene match: 5. The CDR3 runs 15 residues. Germline values: CDR1 SGHTA, CDR2 FQGTGA. The CDR3 DNA follows: TGTGCCAGCAGCCCTTCAGGGGGCGTGAACACTGAAGCTTTCTTT. Translating gives CASSPSGGVNTEAFF.

The DNA for the CDR3 is TGTGCCAGCTCACCCCAACCGACAGGGTGGGGCGGCAATCAGCCCCAGCATTTT. Its translation is CASSPQPTGWGGNQPQHF. V usage is TRBV18 and J usage is TRBJ1-5, with 7 nucleotides matching TRBD1. The V segment lost 3 bases and the J segment 2 bases; nucleotides outside the gene matches: 13. The CDR3 has 18 amino acids. Germline V lookup: CDR1 KGHSH, CDR2 LQKENI.

This chain connects TRBV6-4 to TRBJ2-3; TRBD2 agrees at 8 bases. J gave up 5 bases and V 0 bases, and 4 bases lay outside the gene matches. In germline, CDR1 is MRHNA, CDR2 SNTAGT. CDR3 size: 15 residues. CDR3 residues: CASSDSGGARDTQYF. CDR3 nucleotide sequence: TGTGCCAGCAGTGACTCCGGGGGGGCCCGAGATACGCAGTATTTT.

The chain joins TRBV28 to TRBJ1-1; D not certain. Trimming took 7 bases from V and 4 from J, leaving 10 bases between them. CDR3 length: 12 residues. Germline CDR1 MDHEN, CDR2 SYDVKM. CDR3 sequence: CASKYSFTEAFF. For the CDR3, the DNA is TGTGCCAGCAAATACAGTTTCACTGAAGCTTTCTTT.

The chain combines TRBV10-3 with TRBJ2-6; maybe TRBD1 (5 bases). This CDR3 has 16 residues. V lost 0 bases to trimming and J lost 4 bases, with 10 bases between them. The V gene's germline CDR1 is ENHRY and CDR2 SYGVKD. The CDR3 sequence is CAISESRGGGANVLTF. The DNA of the CDR3 is TGTGCCATCAGTGAGTCTAGGGGTGGCGGGGCCAACGTCCTGACTTTC.

The chain is built from TRBV25-1 and TRBJ1-3; D unclear. This CDR3 region has 15 residues. CDR1 MGHDK and CDR2 SYGVNS come from the germline V gene. Trimming took 3 bases from V and 0 from J, leaving 9 bases between them. CDR3 DNA: TGTGCCAGCAGTGATTCAGGAACCTCTGGAAACACCATATATTTT. Translated: CASSDSGTSGNTIYF.

The chain couples TRBV28 to TRBJ1-3; 9 nucleotides match TRBD1. There are 15 residues in the CDR3. The germline V gene encodes CDR1 MDHEN and CDR2 SYDVKM. Germline trimming cut 3 bases from V and 5 bases from J; bases unmatched to any gene: 5. CDR3 amino acids: CASSFIGQGRNTIYF. The CDR3 DNA reads as TGTGCCAGCAGTTTCATCGGACAGGGGCGAAACACCATATATTTT.

The chain employs TRBV14 and TRBJ2-7; D is possibly TRBD1 (7 bases). This CDR3 is 14 amino acids long. Germline CDR1 reads SGHDN; CDR2 reads FVKESK. V was clipped by 5 bases and J by 6 bases, with 17 bases between them. In DNA, the CDR3 is TGTGCCAGCAGCGAGACAGGGAGGTATAGCGAGCAGTACTTC. Its protein product is CASSETGRYSEQYF.

J is TRBJ1-2 and V is TRBV15, with TRBD1 as a possible D gene (5 bases). Germline V gene sequence: CDR1 LNHNV, CDR2 YYDKDF (reference sequence). The ends were cut back, 8 bases at V and 5 bases at J, with 15 bases in the middle. There are 13 residues in the CDR3. CDR3 residues: CATRGGGPYGYTF. The CDR3 coding sequence is TGTGCCACCCGCGGGGGGGGACCTTATGGCTACACCTTC.

The chain couples TRBV7-3 to TRBJ2-2; perhaps TRBD1 as D (5 bases). This CDR3 is 13 amino acids long. Germline V lookup: CDR1 SGHTA, CDR2 FQGTGA. V was shortened by 3 bases and J by 4 bases, with 6 bases between the two germline ends. The CDR3 DNA follows: TGTGCCAGCAGCTTTCAGGGCACCGGGGAGCTGTTTTTT. Protein: CASSFQGTGELFF.

The rearrangement links TRBV18 to TRBJ1-4, with a tentative D call TRBD1 (6 bases). The germline V and J ends were trimmed by 2 bases and 8 bases, with 15 bases remaining between them. Per the germline V gene, CDR1 is KGHSH and CDR2 is LQKENI. CDR3 length equals 15 residues. The CDR3 sequence is CASSPTKGGEEKLFF. DNA for the CDR3: TGTGCCAGCTCACCAACGAAAGGGGGTGAGGAAAAACTGTTTTTT.

This clone was recorded once. The chain links TRBV24-1 to TRBJ2-3; 10 bases match TRBD1. From germline, CDR1 is KGHDR and CDR2 SFDVKD. V lost 3 bases to trimming and J lost 3 bases; unmatched junction nucleotides: 8. There are 17 residues in the CDR3. Written as DNA, the CDR3 is TGTGCCACCAGTGATCCCCTGGGACAGGGGCTTACAGATACGCAGTATTTT. Its protein is CATSDPLGQGLTDTQYF.

The chain has TRBV5-6 and TRBJ2-4; a possible D gene is TRBD2 (6 bases). V lost 3 bases to trimming and J lost 8 bases, with 12 bases between them. This CDR3 contains 13 residues. Germline CDR1 and CDR2: SGHDT and YYEEEE. CDR3 DNA: TGTGCCAGCAGCTGGGGACTTTACGACATTCAGTACTTC. This encodes CASSWGLYDIQYF.

This clone came up a few times. The rearrangement links TRBV5-4 to TRBJ1-1; tentative D call: TRBD1 (5 bases). CDR1 is SGHNT and CDR2 is YYREEE in the germline V gene (reference sequence). Trimming pared 0 bases from V and 4 bases from J, leaving 7 bases between. The CDR3 covers 13 residues. The CDR3 spells CASSLGGVTEAFF. As DNA, the CDR3 is TGTGCCAGCAGCTTGGGGGGGGTCACTGAAGCTTTCTTT.

The V gene is TRBV5-4, the J gene TRBJ2-6; D gene uncertain. CDR1 SGHNT and CDR2 YYREEE come from the germline V gene (reference sequence). The V and J ends lost 3 bases and 0 bases respectively, with 10 bases between them. The CDR3 has 16 residues. CDR3 amino acids: CASSSGPSSGANVLTF. CDR3 bases: TGTGCCAGCAGCTCGGGTCCTAGCTCTGGGGCCAACGTCCTGACTTTC.